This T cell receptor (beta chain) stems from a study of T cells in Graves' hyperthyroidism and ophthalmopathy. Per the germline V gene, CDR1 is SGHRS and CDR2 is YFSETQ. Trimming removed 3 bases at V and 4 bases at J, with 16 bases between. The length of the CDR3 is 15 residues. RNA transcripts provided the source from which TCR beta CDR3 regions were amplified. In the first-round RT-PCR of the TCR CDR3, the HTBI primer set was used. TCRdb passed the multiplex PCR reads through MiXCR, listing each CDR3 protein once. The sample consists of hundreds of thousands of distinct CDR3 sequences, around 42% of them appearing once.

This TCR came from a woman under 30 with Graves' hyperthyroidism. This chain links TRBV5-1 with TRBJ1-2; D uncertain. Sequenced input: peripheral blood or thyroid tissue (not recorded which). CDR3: CASSWRLDGTYGYTF. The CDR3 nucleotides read TGCGCCAGCAGCTGGCGACTGGACGGCACCTATGGCTACACCTTC.